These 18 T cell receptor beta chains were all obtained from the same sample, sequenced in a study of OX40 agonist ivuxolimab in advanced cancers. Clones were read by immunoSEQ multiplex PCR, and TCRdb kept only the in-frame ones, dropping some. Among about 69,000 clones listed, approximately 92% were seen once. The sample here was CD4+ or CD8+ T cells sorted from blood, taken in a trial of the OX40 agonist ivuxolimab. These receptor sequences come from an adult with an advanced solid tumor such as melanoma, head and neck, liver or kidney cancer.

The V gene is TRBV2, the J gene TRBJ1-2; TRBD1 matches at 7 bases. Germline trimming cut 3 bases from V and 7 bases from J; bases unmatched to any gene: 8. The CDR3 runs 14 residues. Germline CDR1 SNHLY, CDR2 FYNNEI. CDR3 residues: CASSEGRGPRGYTF. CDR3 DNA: TGTGCCAGCAGTGAGGGGAGGGGGCCGCGTGGCTACACCTTC.

The CDR3 DNA reads TGTGCCAGCAGCTTAAGGTCTAGCGGTAGCGCAGATACGCAGTATTTT. It encodes CASSLRSSGSADTQYF. The chain recombines TRBV13 with TRBJ2-3, with 7 bases matching TRBD2. The CDR3 has 16 amino acids. The germline gives CDR1 PRHDT, CDR2 FYEKMQ (reference sequence). With V trimmed by 2 bases and J by 4 bases, 9 bases remained unmatched.

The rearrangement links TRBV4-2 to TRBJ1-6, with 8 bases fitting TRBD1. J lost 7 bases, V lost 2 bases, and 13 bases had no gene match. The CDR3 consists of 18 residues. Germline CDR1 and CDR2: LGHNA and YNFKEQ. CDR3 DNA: TGTGCCAGCAGCCAACCTCCCGGACAGGGTGGTTACAATTCACCCCTCCACTTT. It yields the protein CASSQPPGQGGYNSPLHF.

The CDR3 DNA reads as TGTGCCACGACCTGGCGGCTAGAGACCCAGTACTTC. The encoded protein is CATTWRLETQYF. The rearrangement joins TRBV6-1 to TRBJ2-5; D unresolved. CDR1 is MNHNS, CDR2 SASEGT, per germline. CDR3 length: 12 amino acids. Trimming took 10 bases from V and 4 from J, leaving 13 bases between them.

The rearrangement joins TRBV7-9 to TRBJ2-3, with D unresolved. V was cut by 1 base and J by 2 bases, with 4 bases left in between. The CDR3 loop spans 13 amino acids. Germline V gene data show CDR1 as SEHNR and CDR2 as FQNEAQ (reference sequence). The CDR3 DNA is TGTGCCAGCAGCTTAGTCACCACAGATACGCAGTATTTT. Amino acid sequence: CASSLVTTDTQYF. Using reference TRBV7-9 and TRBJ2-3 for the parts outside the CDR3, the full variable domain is DTGVSQNPRHKITKRGQNVTFRCDPISEHNRLYWYRQTLGQGPEFLTYFQNEAQLEKSRLLSDRFSAERPKGSFSTLEIQRTEQGDSAMYLCASSLVTTDTQYFGPGTRLTVL.

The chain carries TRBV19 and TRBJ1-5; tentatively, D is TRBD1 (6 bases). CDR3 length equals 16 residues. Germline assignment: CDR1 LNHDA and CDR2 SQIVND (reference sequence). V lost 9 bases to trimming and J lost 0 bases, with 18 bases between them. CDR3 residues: CASSVWGADSNQPQHF. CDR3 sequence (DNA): TGTGCCAGCAGCGTGTGGGGGGCTGATAGCAATCAGCCCCAGCATTTT.

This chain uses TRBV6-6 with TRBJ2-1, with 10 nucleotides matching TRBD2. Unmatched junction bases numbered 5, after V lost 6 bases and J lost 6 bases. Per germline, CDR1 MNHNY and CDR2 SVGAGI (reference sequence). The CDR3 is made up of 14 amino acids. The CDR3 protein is CASRSSGSINEQFF. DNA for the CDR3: TGTGCCAGCAGATCTAGCGGGAGTATCAATGAGCAGTTCTTC.

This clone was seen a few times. CDR3 in amino acids: CASSQDRGTWDTQYF. In nucleotides, the CDR3 is TGCGCCAGCAGCCAAGACAGGGGGACTTGGGATACGCAGTATTTT. The rearrangement links TRBV4-3 to TRBJ2-3; TRBD1 is a possible D gene (7 bases). The CDR3 runs to 15 residues. The germline V and J ends were trimmed by 0 bases and 6 bases, with 13 bases remaining between them. Germline loops: CDR1 LGHNA, CDR2 YSLEER.

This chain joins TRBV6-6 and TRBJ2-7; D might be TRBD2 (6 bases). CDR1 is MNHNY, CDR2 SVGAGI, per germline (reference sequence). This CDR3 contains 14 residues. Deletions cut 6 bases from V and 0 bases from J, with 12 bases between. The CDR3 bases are TGTGCCAGCAGCCCCGTGCGGGGCTCCTACGAGCAGTACTTC. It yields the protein CASSPVRGSYEQYF.

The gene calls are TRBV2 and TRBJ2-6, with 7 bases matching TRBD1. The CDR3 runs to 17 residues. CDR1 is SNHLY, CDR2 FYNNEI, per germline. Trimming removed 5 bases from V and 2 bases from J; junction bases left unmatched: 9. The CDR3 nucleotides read TGTGCCAGCAGTCCAGGGACAGTGAGACCTGGGGCCAACGTCCTGACTTTC. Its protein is CASSPGTVRPGANVLTF.

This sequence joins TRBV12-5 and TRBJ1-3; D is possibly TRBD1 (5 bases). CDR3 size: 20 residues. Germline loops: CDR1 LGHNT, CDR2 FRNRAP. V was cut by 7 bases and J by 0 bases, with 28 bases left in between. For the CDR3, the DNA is TGTGCTAGTGAAGGTCCTCTGCCAGGGCCCTCTCACTACTCTGGAAACACCATATATTTT. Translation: CASEGPLPGPSHYSGNTIYF.

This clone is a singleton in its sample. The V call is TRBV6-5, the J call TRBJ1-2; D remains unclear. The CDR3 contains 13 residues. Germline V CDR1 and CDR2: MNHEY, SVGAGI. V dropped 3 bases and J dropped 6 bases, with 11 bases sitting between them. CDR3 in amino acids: CASSYGHGNGYTF. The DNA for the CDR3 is TGTGCCAGCAGTTATGGGCACGGGAATGGCTACACCTTC.

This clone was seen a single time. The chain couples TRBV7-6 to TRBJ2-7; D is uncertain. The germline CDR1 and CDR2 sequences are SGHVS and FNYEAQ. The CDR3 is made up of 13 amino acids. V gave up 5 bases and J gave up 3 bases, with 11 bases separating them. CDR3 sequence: CASSARIDYEQYF. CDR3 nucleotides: TGTGCCAGCAGCGCCCGAATCGACTACGAGCAGTACTTC.

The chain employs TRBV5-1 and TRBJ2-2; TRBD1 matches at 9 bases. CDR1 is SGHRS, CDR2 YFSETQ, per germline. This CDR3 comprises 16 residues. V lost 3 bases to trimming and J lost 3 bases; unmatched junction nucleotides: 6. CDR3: CASSSQGARYTGELFF. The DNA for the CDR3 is TGCGCCAGCAGCTCACAGGGGGCGCGGTACACCGGGGAGCTGTTTTTT.

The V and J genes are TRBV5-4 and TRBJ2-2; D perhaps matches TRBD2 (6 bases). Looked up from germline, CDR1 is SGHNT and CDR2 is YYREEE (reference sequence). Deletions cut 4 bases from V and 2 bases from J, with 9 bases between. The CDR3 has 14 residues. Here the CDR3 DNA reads TGTGCCAGCAGCCTACTAGCAAACACCGGGGAGCTGTTTTTT. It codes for CASSLLANTGELFF.

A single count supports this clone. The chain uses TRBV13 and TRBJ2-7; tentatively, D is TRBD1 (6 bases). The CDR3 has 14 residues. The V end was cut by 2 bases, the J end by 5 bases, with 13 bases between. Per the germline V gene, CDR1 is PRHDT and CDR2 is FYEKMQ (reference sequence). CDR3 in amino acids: CASSLQQGFHEQYF. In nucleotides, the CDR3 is TGTGCCAGCAGCTTACAACAGGGCTTCCACGAGCAGTACTTC.

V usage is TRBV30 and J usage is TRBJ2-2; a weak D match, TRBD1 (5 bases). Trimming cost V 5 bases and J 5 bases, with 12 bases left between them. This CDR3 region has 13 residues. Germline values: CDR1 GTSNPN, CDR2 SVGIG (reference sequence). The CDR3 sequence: CAWDRGATGELFF. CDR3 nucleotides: TGTGCCTGGGACAGAGGAGCGACCGGGGAGCTGTTTTTT.

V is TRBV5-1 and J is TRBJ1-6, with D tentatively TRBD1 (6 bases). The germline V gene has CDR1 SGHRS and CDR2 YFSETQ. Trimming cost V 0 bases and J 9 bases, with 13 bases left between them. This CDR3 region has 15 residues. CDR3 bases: TGCGCCAGCAGCTTGGCCGGACAGTGGGGTTCACCCCTCCACTTT. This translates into CASSLAGQWGSPLHF.